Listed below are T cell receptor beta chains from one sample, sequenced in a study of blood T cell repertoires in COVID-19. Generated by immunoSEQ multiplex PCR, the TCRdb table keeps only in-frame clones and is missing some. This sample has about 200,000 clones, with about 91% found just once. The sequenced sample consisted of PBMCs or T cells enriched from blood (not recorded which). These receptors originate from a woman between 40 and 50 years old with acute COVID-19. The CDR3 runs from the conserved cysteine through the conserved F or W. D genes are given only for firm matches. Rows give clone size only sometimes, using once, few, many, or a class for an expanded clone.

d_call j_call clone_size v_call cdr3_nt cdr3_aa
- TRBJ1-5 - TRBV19 TGTGCCAGTAGTCCCCTTCCCCAGGGAAATCAGCCCCAGCATTTT CASSPLPQGNQPQHF
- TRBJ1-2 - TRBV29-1 TGCAGCGTTGGTGATGGGGGGAGCTACACCTTC CSVGDGGSYTF
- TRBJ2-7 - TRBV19 TGTGCCAGTAGTTCTTCAGGAACCAACGAGCAGTACTTC CASSSSGTNEQYF
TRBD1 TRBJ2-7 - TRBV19 TGTGCCAGTAGGACCGGGACAGGACTCTACGAGCAGTACTTC CASRTGTGLYEQYF
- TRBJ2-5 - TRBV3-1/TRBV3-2 TGTGCCAGCAGCCAAGTCTCCGTGGAGACCCAGTACTTC CASSQVSVETQYF
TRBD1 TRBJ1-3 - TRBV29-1 TGCAGCGGGAAACAGGGGGCTGGAAACACCATATATTTT CSGKQGAGNTIYF
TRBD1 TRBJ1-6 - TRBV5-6 TGTGCCAGCACTTACAGGGGGCGGGTTAATTCACCCCTCCACTTT CASTYRGRVNSPLHF
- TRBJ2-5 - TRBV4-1 TGCGCCAGCAGCCAAGATGGGCGGGGCGCCCAAGAGACCCAGTACTTC CASSQDGRGAQETQYF
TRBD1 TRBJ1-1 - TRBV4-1 TGCGCCAGCAGCCAGGACCGACGGGACAGGAACACTGAAGCTTTCTTT CASSQDRRDRNTEAFF
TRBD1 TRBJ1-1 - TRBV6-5 TGTGCCAGCAGTTACTCGACAGGGCGGACTGAAGCTTTCTTT CASSYSTGRTEAFF
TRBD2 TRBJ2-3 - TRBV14 TGTGCCAGCAGCCAAGCGGGGAGGGCAGGCTCAGATACGCAGTATTTT CASSQAGRAGSDTQYF
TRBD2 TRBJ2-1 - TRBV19 TGTGCCAGTAGTATAGCGGCTAGCGGGGGCTACAGCTCCTACAATGAGCAGTTCTTC CASSIAASGGYSSYNEQFF
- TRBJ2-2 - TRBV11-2 TGTGCCAGCAGCTTAGATCGGGTCACCGGGGAGCTGTTTTTT CASSLDRVTGELFF
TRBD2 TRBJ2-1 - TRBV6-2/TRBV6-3 TGTGCCAGCAGCCTCTTCTCGACTAGCGGGGACAATGAGCAGTTCTTC CASSLFSTSGDNEQFF
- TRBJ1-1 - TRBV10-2 TGCGCCAGCTCGGGGGTGAGGAACACTGAAGCTTTCTTT CASSGVRNTEAFF
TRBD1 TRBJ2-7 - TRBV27 TGTGCCAGCAGGCTCGGACAGGGGCGATACGAGCAGTACTTC CASRLGQGRYEQYF
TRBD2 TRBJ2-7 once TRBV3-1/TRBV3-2 TGTGCCAGCAGCCAAGACAGGCTAGCGGGAACGGCCTACGAGCAGTACTTC CASSQDRLAGTAYEQYF
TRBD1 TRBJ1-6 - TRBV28 TGTGCCAGGGGACAGAGCTCCTATAATTCACCCCTCCACTTT CARGQSSYNSPLHF
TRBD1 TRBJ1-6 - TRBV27 TGTGCCAGCAGCCCGATAGGGACAGGGGACCATTCACCCCTCCACTTT CASSPIGTGDHSPLHF
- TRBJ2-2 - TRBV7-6 TGTGCCAGCAGCTTTGACCAGACATATATCACCGGGGAGCTGTTTTTT CASSFDQTYITGELFF
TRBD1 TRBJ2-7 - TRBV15 TGTGCCACCAGCAGTTCCGGGACAGCAACCTACGAGCAGTACTTC CATSSSGTATYEQYF
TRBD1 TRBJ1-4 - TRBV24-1 TGTGCCACATCCCAAGGGACAGGGCCTAATGAAAAACTGTTTTTT CATSQGTGPNEKLFF
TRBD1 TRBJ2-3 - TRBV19 TGTGCCAGTAGCCGTCGGGGACAGGGCTACACAGATACGCAGTATTTT CASSRRGQGYTDTQYF
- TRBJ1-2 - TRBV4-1 TGCGCCAGCAGCCAAGATAGGAGGACCCCATTAGTTGGCTACACCTTC CASSQDRRTPLVGYTF
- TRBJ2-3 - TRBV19 TGTGCCAGTAGTGTAGACAGGAGCACAGATACGCAGTATTTT CASSVDRSTDTQYF
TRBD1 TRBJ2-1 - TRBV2 TGTGCCAGCAGTCAGGGGGCGGGTGAGCAGTTCTTC CASSQGAGEQFF
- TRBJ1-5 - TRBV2 TGTGCCAGCAGTGAACGGGGTCAGCCCCAGCATTTT CASSERGQPQHF
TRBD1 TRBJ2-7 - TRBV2 TGTGCCAGCAGGCACCGGGACAGGGGCAACGAGCAGTACTTC CASRHRDRGNEQYF
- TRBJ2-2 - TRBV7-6 TGTGCCAGCAGCTTGACGGGACAAGCCGGGGAGCTGTTTTTT CASSLTGQAGELFF
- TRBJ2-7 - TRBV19 TGTGCCAGTAGTATACGGGGAAAGTCGTACGAGCAGTACTTC CASSIRGKSYEQYF
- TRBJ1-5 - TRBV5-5 TGTGCCAGCAGCTTGCACTACTATAGCAATCAGCCCCAGCATTTT CASSLHYYSNQPQHF
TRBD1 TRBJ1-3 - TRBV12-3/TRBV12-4 TGTGCCAGCAGTGGATCGACAGGGCCCACCATATATTTT CASSGSTGPTIYF